What follows are 9 T cell receptor beta chains derived from one specimen sequenced in a study of CD8+ T cells in alopecia areata. Treatment specified: oral pan-JAK inhibitor, 5-10 mg twice daily. In each case, RNA was isolated and then reverse transcribed into cDNA as the sequencing template. Data came from immunoSEQ multiplex PCR; TCRdb stores just in-frame clones and leaves some out. The sample yields fewer than 110,000 clones, about 60% seen once. Sequenced material: CD8+ T cells sorted from blood, taken at week 56, from a patient treated with tofacitinib. These TCRs come from a human donor with alopecia areata.

This chain links TRBV28 with TRBJ2-7; D not certain. CDR3 length: 13 residues. Germline V gene data show CDR1 as MDHEN and CDR2 as SYDVKM. V was pared by 7 bases and J by 2 bases, with 12 bases between. CDR3 coding DNA: TGTGCCAGCAACGACGTTACGACCTACGAGCAGTACTTC. Translation: CASNDVTTYEQYF.

CDR3 in amino acids: CASSSPGISNTEAFF. For the CDR3, the DNA is TGTGCCAGCAGCAGTCCAGGGATCTCGAACACTGAAGCTTTCTTT. The chain joins TRBV7-6 to TRBJ1-1; D may be TRBD1 (5 bases). This CDR3 is 15 amino acids long. The V gene's germline CDR1 is SGHVS and CDR2 FNYEAQ. The V and J ends lost 5 bases and 1 base respectively, with 14 bases between them.

The J gene is TRBJ1-6, the V gene TRBV27, with TRBD1 matching over 7 bases. The CDR3 spans 20 residues. The J segment lost 0 bases and the V segment lost 5 bases, leaving 16 bases of the junction unmatched. Germline CDR1 is MNHEY and CDR2 is SMNVEV (reference sequence). CDR3 amino acids: CASSAGEGGAAASYNSPLHF. In DNA, the CDR3 is TGTGCCAGCAGTGCAGGAGAAGGGGGCGCTGCGGCCTCCTATAATTCACCCCTCCACTTT.

The V call is TRBV23-1, the J call TRBJ1-6, with D perhaps matching TRBD1 (5 bases). TRBV23-1 is an ORF, and what it does is uncertain. This CDR3 has 14 amino acids. V lost 8 bases, J lost 9 bases, and 17 bases lay in between. In DNA, the CDR3 is TGCGCCAGCTCTCAACGGGGGTCGAGTTCACCCCTCCACTTT. Its translation: CASSQRGSSSPLHF.

The chain carries TRBV27 and TRBJ2-3; possibly TRBD2 for D (5 bases). The CDR3 extends over 12 amino acids. Germline lookup yields CDR1 MNHEY and CDR2 SMNVEV (reference sequence). The V and J ends lost 6 bases and 14 bases respectively, with 18 bases between them. CDR3 nucleotide sequence: TGTGCCAGCAGCATCCCGGACTTTCGGGTGTATTTT. This sequence encodes CASSIPDFRVYF.

V usage is TRBV13 and J usage is TRBJ2-7; 7 bases are a match to TRBD1. V lost 0 bases and J lost 1; bases outside the gene matches: 3. The CDR3 spans 15 residues. CDR1 is PRHDT, CDR2 FYEKMQ, per germline (reference sequence). The CDR3 region has the DNA TGTGCCAGCAGCTTAGGCCGGGGACAGTCCTACGAGCAGTACTTC. It codes for CASSLGRGQSYEQYF.

V gene TRBV30 combines with J gene TRBJ1-2; tentative D call: TRBD1 (6 bases). Germline CDR1 reads GTSNPN; CDR2 reads SVGIG (reference sequence). The CDR3 spans 14 residues. Trimming shortened V by 3 bases and J by 5 bases, and 16 bases separated the two germline ends. CDR3: CAWRSGAGAYGYTF. CDR3 nucleotide sequence: TGTGCCTGGAGAAGCGGGGCAGGGGCGTATGGCTACACCTTC.

The chain couples TRBV4-1 to TRBJ1-5; tentatively, D is TRBD1 (6 bases). The CDR3 has 13 amino acids. With 5 bases removed from V and 7 bases from J, the gap between germline ends came to 12 bases. Germline lookup yields CDR1 MGHRA and CDR2 YSYEKL. CDR3 region: CASSGRGGQPQHF. DNA for the CDR3: TGCGCCAGCAGCGGCAGGGGCGGGCAGCCCCAGCATTTT.

This chain links TRBV5-6 with TRBJ2-5; D is ambiguous. Germline V gene sequence: CDR1 SGHDT, CDR2 YYEEEE. The CDR3 extends over 13 amino acids. The V gene lost 4 bases and the J gene lost 5 bases, with 12 bases spanning the gap. CDR3: CASSPTLGETQYF. In DNA form, the CDR3 reads TGTGCCAGCAGCCCAACTCTAGGGGAGACCCAGTACTTC.